This passage covers 30 T cell receptor beta chains from one sample sequenced in a study of T-cell memory formation after mild COVID-19. Via MiXCR, TCRdb re-called the 5' RACE reads, giving one row per CDR3 protein. The sample contains fewer than 550,000 distinct CDR3 sequences, around 19% of which appear only once. Material: PBMCs or a T cell subset sorted from them (not recorded which). The source of these receptors is an adult woman who had mild COVID-19 (a few samples of this study predate the infection). Cell type and time point are not known.

This clonotype was seen at least ten times. The V call is TRBV29-1, the J call TRBJ2-7; D call uncertain. CDR1 and CDR2 from the germline V gene are SQVTM and ANQGSEA. The germline V and J ends were trimmed by 1 base and 3 bases, with 13 bases remaining between them. The CDR3 sequence is 14 residues long. CDR3 in DNA: TGCAGCGTTGAAGGTGGTACACTGGGCTACGAGCAGTACTTC. Protein sequence: CSVEGGTLGYEQYF.

This clonotype has a handful of counts. The V and J genes are TRBV12-3 or TRBV12-4 and TRBJ1-1; D possibly corresponds to TRBD1 (6 bases). The length of the CDR3 is 13 residues. V dropped 8 bases and J dropped 8 bases, with 18 bases sitting between them. The DNA of the CDR3 is TGTGCCAGCGGCCTAGGGGGTTTAGGGGAAGCTTTCTTT. Its protein product is CASGLGGLGEAFF.

The chain joins TRBV29-1 to TRBJ1-1, with TRBD1 matching 7 bases. This CDR3 is 12 amino acids long. Trimming removed 4 bases from V and 5 bases from J; junction bases left unmatched: 4. The germline gives CDR1 SQVTM, CDR2 ANQGSEA. The chain's CDR3 is CSVVDRSTEAFF. For the CDR3, the DNA is TGCAGCGTTGTGGACAGGTCAACTGAAGCTTTCTTT.

CDR3 nucleotide sequence: TGTGCCAGCAGTTTCACCCCAGGGGGTGGCACGCAGTATTTT. Encoded protein: CASSFTPGGGTQYF. J is TRBJ2-3 and V is TRBV12-3 or TRBV12-4; TRBD1 aligns across 7 bases. The CDR3 runs to 14 residues. V lost 3 bases to trimming and J lost 9 bases; unmatched junction nucleotides: 9.

There are a few counts of this clonotype. The chain uses TRBV6-5 and TRBJ2-1; D is unresolved. In germline, CDR1 is MNHEY, CDR2 SVGAGI. Trimming removed 2 bases from V and 0 bases from J, with 17 bases in between. CDR3 length equals 18 residues. The CDR3 sequence is CASSYRVPSLSSYNEQFF. The CDR3 DNA sequence: TGTGCCAGCAGTTACAGGGTGCCTAGTCTGAGCTCCTACAATGAGCAGTTCTTC.

A few counts support this clonotype. The V call is TRBV5-1, the J call TRBJ2-5; TRBD1 matches at 10 bases. V lost 4 bases and J lost 5; bases outside the gene matches: 11. Germline assignment: CDR1 SGHRS and CDR2 YFSETQ. The CDR3 is 16 amino acids. This chain's CDR3 is CASSIWPPGQGETQYF. The CDR3 DNA follows: TGCGCCAGCAGCATATGGCCTCCGGGACAGGGGGAGACCCAGTACTTC.

The V call is TRBV5-1, the J call TRBJ2-3, with a tentative D call TRBD2 (6 bases). This CDR3 contains 16 residues. Looked up from germline, CDR1 is SGHRS and CDR2 is YFSETQ. V was shortened by 0 bases and J by 3 bases, with 14 bases between the two germline ends. The CDR3 DNA reads TGCGCCAGCAGCTTGGGTGTCGGGGGTGGAACAGATACGCAGTATTTT. As protein: CASSLGVGGGTDTQYF.

V gene TRBV5-6 combines with J gene TRBJ2-7; 10 nucleotides align to TRBD1. The germline V gene has CDR1 SGHDT and CDR2 YYEEEE. V dropped 6 bases and J dropped 4; count of bases not matched to a gene: 7. The CDR3 extends over 14 amino acids. For the CDR3, the DNA is TGTGCCAGCATGTTCGGGACAGGGGCGTACGAGCAGTACTTC. Amino acid sequence: CASMFGTGAYEQYF.

A few counts support this clonotype. The chain couples TRBV12-3 or TRBV12-4 to TRBJ2-2; perhaps TRBD1 as D (6 bases). V shed 5 bases and J shed 1 base, with 11 bases lying between them. The CDR3 contains 15 residues. CDR3 in amino acids: CASSTWTENTGELFF. The DNA for the CDR3 is TGTGCCAGCAGTACTTGGACAGAGAACACCGGGGAGCTGTTTTTT.

The chain recombines TRBV9 with TRBJ1-1, with a tentative D call TRBD1 (5 bases). The CDR3 runs to 13 residues. In germline, CDR1 is SGDLS, CDR2 YYNGEE. V lost 7 bases, J lost 11 bases, and 21 bases lay in between. CDR3 protein: CASGTANSDSAFF. The CDR3 DNA is TGTGCCAGCGGGACCGCGAACTCTGATAGCGCTTTCTTT.

The CDR3: CASSETSFNYGYTF. In DNA, the CDR3 is TGTGCCAGCAGTGAAACCAGTTTCAACTATGGCTACACCTTC. The chain links TRBV2 to TRBJ1-2; D not resolved. V shed 2 bases and J shed 2 bases, with 9 bases lying between them. Germline CDR1 and CDR2: SNHLY and FYNNEI. The CDR3 spans 14 residues.

The rearrangement links TRBV9 to TRBJ2-1, with D uncertain. Germline values: CDR1 SGDLS, CDR2 YYNGEE. The CDR3 length is 15 residues. V shed 4 bases and J shed 8 bases, with 19 bases lying between them. CDR3 sequence (DNA): TGTGCCAGCAGCTTTCTGATAGATGGCAGCGATGAGCAGTTCTTC. It encodes CASSFLIDGSDEQFF.

The chain recombines TRBV5-1 with TRBJ1-1, with D hard to call. V shed 2 bases and J shed 0 bases, with 8 bases lying between them. In germline, CDR1 is SGHRS, CDR2 YFSETQ. The CDR3 has 14 residues. DNA of the CDR3: TGCGCCAGCAGCTTACAGATAATGAACACTGAAGCTTTCTTT. This translates into CASSLQIMNTEAFF. The whole variable domain, remainder taken from reference TRBV5-1 and TRBJ1-1, is KAGVTQTPRYLIKTRGQQVTLSCSPISGHRSVSWYQQTPGQGLQFLFEYFSETQRNKGNFPGRFSGRQFSNSRSEMNVSTLELGDSALYLCASSLQIMNTEAFFGQGTRLTVV.

The V and J genes are TRBV28 and TRBJ1-2; D is undetermined. Trimming removed 8 bases at V and 3 bases at J, with 7 bases between. Germline loops: CDR1 MDHEN, CDR2 SYDVKM. The CDR3 loop spans 11 amino acids. As DNA, the CDR3 is TGTGCCAGCCTGTTGGACTATGGCTACACCTTC. It is translated as CASLLDYGYTF.

This rearrangement joins TRBV6-2 or TRBV6-3 to TRBJ2-1, with 8 nucleotides matching TRBD1. CDR1 and CDR2 (germline): MNHEY, SVGEGT. V was clipped by 6 bases and J by 7 bases; unmatched bases: 8. The CDR3 contains 14 residues. In nucleotides, the CDR3 is TGTGCCAGCAGCTCAGGGGGCGCGGTTAATGAGCAGTTCTTC. This sequence encodes CASSSGGAVNEQFF.

The CDR3 DNA follows: TGTGCCAGCTCACCGGATTTAATAAATTCACCCCTCCACTTT. Translation: CASSPDLINSPLHF. The rearrangement uses TRBV18 and TRBJ1-6, with D unclear. V dropped 3 bases and J dropped 7 bases, with 10 bases sitting between them. The CDR3 is 14 residues long. Germline V gives CDR1 KGHSH, CDR2 LQKENI. Drawing the rest from reference TRBV18 and TRBJ1-6, the complete variable domain is NAGVMQNPRHLVRRRGQEARLRCSPMKGHSHVYWYRQLPEEGLKFMVYLQKENIIDESGMPKERFSAEFPKEGPSILRIQQVVRGDSAAYFCASSPDLINSPLHFGNGTRLTVT.

CDR3: CSARALGGQYF. The DNA for the CDR3 is TGCAGTGCTAGAGCCCTAGGAGGGCAGTACTTC. The chain combines TRBV20-1 with TRBJ2-7; possibly TRBD2 for D (5 bases). V was shortened by 1 base and J by 9 bases, with 10 bases between the two germline ends. The V gene's germline CDR1 is DFQATT and CDR2 SNEGSKA (reference sequence). The CDR3 runs 11 residues.

The chain employs TRBV7-9 and TRBJ1-1; TRBD1 might be the D (5 bases). The CDR3 totals 14 residues. Germline V gene sequence: CDR1 SEHNR, CDR2 FQNEAQ (reference sequence). The ends were cut back, 5 bases at V and 5 bases at J, with 15 bases in the middle. This CDR3 is CASSQTARETEAFF. CDR3 DNA: TGTGCCAGCAGCCAAACGGCCAGGGAGACTGAAGCTTTCTTT.

The V gene is TRBV29-1, the J gene TRBJ2-7; 8 bases are a match to TRBD1. V shed 7 bases, J shed 3 bases, and the junction held 8 bases outside the gene matches. Germline V gene data show CDR1 as SQVTM and CDR2 as ANQGSEA. This CDR3 contains 13 residues. CDR3 bases: TGCAGCGCCAGGACAGGGTGGAACTACGAGCAGTACTTC. Translating it yields CSARTGWNYEQYF.

The CDR3 region is CASRRGNEQFF. The CDR3 DNA sequence: TGTGCCAGCAGGAGGGGCAATGAGCAGTTCTTC. This chain uses TRBV27 with TRBJ2-1, with D possibly called TRBD1 or TRBD2 (5 bases each). Looked up from germline, CDR1 is MNHEY and CDR2 is SMNVEV (reference sequence). The CDR3 has 11 amino acids. Trimming took 6 bases from V and 6 from J, leaving 6 bases between them.

The chain recombines TRBV5-1 with TRBJ2-3; 13 bases match TRBD2. Trimming cost V 1 base and J 1 base; bases outside gene matches: 3. CDR1 is SGHRS and CDR2 is YFSETQ in the germline V gene. The CDR3 runs to 17 residues. CDR3 in amino acids: CASSLRGLAGGTDTQYF. CDR3 bases: TGCGCCAGCAGCTTGCGAGGACTAGCGGGGGGCACAGATACGCAGTATTTT.

This clonotype was counted many times. The genes are TRBV3-1 and TRBJ2-1, with no clear D. Germline lookup yields CDR1 LGHDT and CDR2 YNNKEL (reference sequence). This CDR3 region has 12 residues. Between the trimmed V and J ends, which lost 2 bases and 9 bases, there was a span of 8 bases. The CDR3 bases are TGTGCCAGCAGCCAAACATCTGGTGAGCAGTTCTTC. Its translation is CASSQTSGEQFF.

The chain is built from TRBV12-3 or TRBV12-4 and TRBJ2-4, with 14 bases aligning to TRBD2. The CDR3 loop spans 16 amino acids. Trimming removed 5 bases from V and 9 bases from J; junction bases left unmatched: 9. DNA for the CDR3: TGTGCCAGCAGTCCCCGGACTAGCGGGGGGTCCCCCATTCAGTACTTC. It translates to CASSPRTSGGSPIQYF.

A few counts support this clonotype. This chain uses TRBV6-5 with TRBJ1-1; the match to TRBD1 covers 7 bases. The CDR3 has 14 amino acids. The germline gives CDR1 MNHEY, CDR2 SVGAGI. Losses at the gene ends were 6 bases for V and 5 bases for J; bases not matched to a gene: 9. CDR3 region: CASRYSDRVTEAFF. The CDR3, as DNA: TGTGCCAGCAGATATTCCGACAGGGTAACTGAAGCTTTCTTT.

This clonotype was seen a handful of times. The V gene is TRBV7-2, the J gene TRBJ2-2; the match to TRBD2 covers 10 bases. The length of the CDR3 is 16 residues. Trimming took 5 bases from V and 1 from J; bases not matched to a gene: 4. From germline, CDR1 is SGHTA and CDR2 FQGNSA. CDR3 nucleotide sequence: TGTGCCAGCAGCCCGCGGACTAGCGGGAACACCGGGGAGCTGTTTTTT. It yields the protein CASSPRTSGNTGELFF.

A few counts support this clonotype. The rearrangement links TRBV4-1 to TRBJ1-1, with D perhaps TRBD1 (5 bases). This CDR3 region has 15 residues. The ends were cut back, 1 base at V and 5 bases at J, with 14 bases in the middle. The germline V gene encodes CDR1 MGHRA and CDR2 YSYEKL. The CDR3 nucleotides read TGCGCCAGCAGCCAAGGAAGTAAAAGGGGTACTGAAGCTTTCTTT. Its translation is CASSQGSKRGTEAFF.

This clonotype has only a few counts. V and J are TRBV11-2 and TRBJ2-1; 8 bases map to TRBD1. Germline CDR1 reads SGHAT; CDR2 reads FQNNGV. CDR3 length equals 14 residues. After removal of 4 bases from V and 7 bases from J, the junction contained 6 bases not matched to a gene. CDR3 loop: CASSSRQGKNEQFF. The CDR3 nucleotides are TGTGCCAGCAGCTCACGACAGGGGAAGAATGAGCAGTTCTTC.

V usage is TRBV2 and J usage is TRBJ2-5, with D perhaps TRBD1 (6 bases). Germline CDR1 and CDR2: SNHLY and FYNNEI. V was trimmed by 5 bases and J by 11 bases, leaving 12 bases between them. The CDR3 covers 11 residues. The CDR3 here is CASSTTGGQYF. CDR3 nucleotide sequence: TGTGCCAGCAGTACGACAGGAGGACAGTACTTC.

This clonotype was detected many times. The chain combines TRBV7-9 with TRBJ2-1; D unclear. Looked up from germline, CDR1 is SEHNR and CDR2 is FQNEAQ (reference sequence). The CDR3 extends over 11 amino acids. Trimming cost V 5 bases and J 8 bases, with 7 bases left between them. CDR3 nucleotide sequence: TGTGCCAGCAGCCCCAGCGATGAGCAGTTCTTC. Translated, it gives CASSPSDEQFF.

The sample holds many counts of this clonotype. The chain uses TRBV5-1 and TRBJ2-3; D tentatively reads TRBD1 or TRBD2 (6 bases each). The germline CDR1 and CDR2 sequences are SGHRS and YFSETQ. V lost 0 bases and J 4 bases, leaving 9 bases between the germline ends. The CDR3 contains 14 residues. DNA for the CDR3: TGCGCCAGCAGCTTGGAGGGGGGAGCAGATACGCAGTATTTT. Amino acid sequence: CASSLEGGADTQYF.